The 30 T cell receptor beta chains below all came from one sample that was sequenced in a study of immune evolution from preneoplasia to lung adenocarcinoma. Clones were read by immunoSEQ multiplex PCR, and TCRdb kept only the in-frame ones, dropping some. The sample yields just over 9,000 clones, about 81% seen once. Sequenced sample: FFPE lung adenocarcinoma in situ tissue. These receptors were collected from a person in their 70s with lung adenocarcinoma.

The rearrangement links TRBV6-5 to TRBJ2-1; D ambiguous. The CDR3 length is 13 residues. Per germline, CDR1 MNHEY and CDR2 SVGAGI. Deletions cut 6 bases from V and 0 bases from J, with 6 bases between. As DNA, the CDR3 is TGTGCCAGCAGGCAAAACTCCTACAATGAGCAGTTCTTC. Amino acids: CASRQNSYNEQFF.

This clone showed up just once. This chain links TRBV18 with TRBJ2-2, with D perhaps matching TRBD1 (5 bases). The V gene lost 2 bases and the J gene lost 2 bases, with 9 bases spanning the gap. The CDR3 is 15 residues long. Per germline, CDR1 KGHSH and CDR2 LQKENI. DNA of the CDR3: TGTGCCAGCTCACCAACAGGCCCCAACACCGGGGAGCTGTTTTTT. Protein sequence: CASSPTGPNTGELFF.

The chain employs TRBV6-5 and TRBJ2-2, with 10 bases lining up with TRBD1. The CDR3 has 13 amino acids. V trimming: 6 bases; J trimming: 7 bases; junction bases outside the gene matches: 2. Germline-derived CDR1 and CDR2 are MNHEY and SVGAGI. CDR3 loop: CASRGQGNGELFF. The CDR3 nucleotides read TGTGCCAGCAGGGGACAGGGGAACGGGGAGCTGTTTTTT.

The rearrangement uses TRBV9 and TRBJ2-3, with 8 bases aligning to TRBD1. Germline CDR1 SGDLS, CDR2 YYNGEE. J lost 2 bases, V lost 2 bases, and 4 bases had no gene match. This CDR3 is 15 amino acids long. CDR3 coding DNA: TGTGCCAGCAGCGTGACAGGGGCCGACACAGATACGCAGTATTTT. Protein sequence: CASSVTGADTDTQYF.

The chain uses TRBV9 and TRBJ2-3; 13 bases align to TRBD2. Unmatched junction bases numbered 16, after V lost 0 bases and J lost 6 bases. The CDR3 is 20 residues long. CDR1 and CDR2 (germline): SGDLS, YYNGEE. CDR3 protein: CASSVGKSWGLAGRLDTQYF. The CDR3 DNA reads TGTGCCAGCAGCGTAGGAAAAAGTTGGGGACTAGCGGGGAGGCTTGATACGCAGTATTTT.

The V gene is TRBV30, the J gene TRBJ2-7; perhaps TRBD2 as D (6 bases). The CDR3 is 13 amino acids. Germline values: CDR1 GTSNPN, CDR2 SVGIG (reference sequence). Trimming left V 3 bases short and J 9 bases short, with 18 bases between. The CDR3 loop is CAWSPLEAGLQYF. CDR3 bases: TGTGCCTGGAGCCCGCTCGAGGCGGGGCTGCAGTACTTC.

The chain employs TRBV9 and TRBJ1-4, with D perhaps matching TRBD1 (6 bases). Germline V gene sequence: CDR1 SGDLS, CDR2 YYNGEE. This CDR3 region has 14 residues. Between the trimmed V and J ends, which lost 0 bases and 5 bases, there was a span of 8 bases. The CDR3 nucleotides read TGTGCCAGCAGCGTAGATGGGACAAATGAAAAACTGTTTTTT. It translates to CASSVDGTNEKLFF. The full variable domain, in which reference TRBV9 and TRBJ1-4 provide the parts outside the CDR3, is DSGVTQTPKHLITATGQRVTLRCSPRSGDLSVYWYQQSLDQGLQFLIQYYNGEERAKGNILERFSAQQFPDLHSELNLSSLELGDSALYFCASSVDGTNEKLFFGSGTQLSVL.

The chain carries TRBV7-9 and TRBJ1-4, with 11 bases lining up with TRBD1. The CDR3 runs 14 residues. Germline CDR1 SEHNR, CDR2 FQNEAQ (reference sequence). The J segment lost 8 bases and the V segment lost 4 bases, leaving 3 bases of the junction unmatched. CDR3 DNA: TGTGCCAGCAGCTCCGGGACAGGGGGAGAAAAACTGTTTTTT. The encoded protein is CASSSGTGGEKLFF.

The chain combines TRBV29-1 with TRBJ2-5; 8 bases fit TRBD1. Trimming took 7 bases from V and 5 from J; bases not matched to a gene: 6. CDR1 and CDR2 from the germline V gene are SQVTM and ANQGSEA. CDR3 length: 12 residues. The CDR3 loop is CSARTGRETQYF. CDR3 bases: TGCAGCGCTCGGACAGGGAGGGAGACCCAGTACTTC.

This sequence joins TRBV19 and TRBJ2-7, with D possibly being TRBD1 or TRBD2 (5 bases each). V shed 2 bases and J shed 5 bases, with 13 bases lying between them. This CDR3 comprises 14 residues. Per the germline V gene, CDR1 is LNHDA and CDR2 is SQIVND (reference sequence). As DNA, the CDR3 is TGTGCCAGTAGTATATCGGCAGGGAGACACGAGCAGTACTTC. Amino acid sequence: CASSISAGRHEQYF.

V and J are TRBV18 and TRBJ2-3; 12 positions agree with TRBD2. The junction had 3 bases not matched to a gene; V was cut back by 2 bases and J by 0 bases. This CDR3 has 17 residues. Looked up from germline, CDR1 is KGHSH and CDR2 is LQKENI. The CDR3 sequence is CASSPFTSGGSTDTQYF. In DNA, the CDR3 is TGTGCCAGCTCACCATTCACTAGCGGGGGGAGCACAGATACGCAGTATTTT.

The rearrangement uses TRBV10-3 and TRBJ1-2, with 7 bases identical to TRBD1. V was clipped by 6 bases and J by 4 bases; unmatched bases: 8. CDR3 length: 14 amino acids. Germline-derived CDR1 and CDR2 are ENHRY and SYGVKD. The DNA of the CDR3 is TGTGCCATCAGCGGACAGGAGGGTTTCTATGGCTACACCTTC. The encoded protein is CAISGQEGFYGYTF.

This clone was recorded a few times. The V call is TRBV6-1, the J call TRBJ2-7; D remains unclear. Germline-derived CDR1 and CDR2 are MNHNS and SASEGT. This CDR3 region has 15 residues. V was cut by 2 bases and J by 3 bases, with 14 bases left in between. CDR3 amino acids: CASSEYPRINYEQYF. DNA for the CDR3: TGTGCCAGCAGTGAATACCCCAGGATAAACTACGAGCAGTACTTC.

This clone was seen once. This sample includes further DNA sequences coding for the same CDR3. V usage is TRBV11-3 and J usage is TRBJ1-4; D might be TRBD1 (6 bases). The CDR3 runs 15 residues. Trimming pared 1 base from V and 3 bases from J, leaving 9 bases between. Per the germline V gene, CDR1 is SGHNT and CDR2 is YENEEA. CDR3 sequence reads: CASSLGQDSNEKLFF. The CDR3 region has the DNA TGTGCCAGCAGCTTAGGACAGGACTCTAATGAAAAACTGTTTTTT.

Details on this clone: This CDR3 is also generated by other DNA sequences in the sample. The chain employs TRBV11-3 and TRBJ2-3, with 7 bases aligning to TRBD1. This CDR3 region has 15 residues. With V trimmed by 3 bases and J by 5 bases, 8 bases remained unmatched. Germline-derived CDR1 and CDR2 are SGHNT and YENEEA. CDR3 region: CASSLGTGAVDTQYF. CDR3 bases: TGTGCCAGCAGCTTGGGTACAGGGGCCGTAGATACGCAGTATTTT.

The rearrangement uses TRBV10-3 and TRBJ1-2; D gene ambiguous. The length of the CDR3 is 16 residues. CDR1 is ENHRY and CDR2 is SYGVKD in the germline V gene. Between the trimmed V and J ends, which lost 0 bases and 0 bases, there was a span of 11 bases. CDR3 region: CAISESLWSANYGYTF. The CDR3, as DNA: TGTGCCATCAGTGAGTCCTTGTGGTCAGCTAACTATGGCTACACCTTC.

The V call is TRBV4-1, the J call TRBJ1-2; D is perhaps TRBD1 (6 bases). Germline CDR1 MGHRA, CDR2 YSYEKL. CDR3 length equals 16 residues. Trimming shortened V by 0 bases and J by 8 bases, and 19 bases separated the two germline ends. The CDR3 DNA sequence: TGCGCCAGCAGCCAAGATTGGGATCTCCAGACAGGAGGCTACACCTTC. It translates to CASSQDWDLQTGGYTF.

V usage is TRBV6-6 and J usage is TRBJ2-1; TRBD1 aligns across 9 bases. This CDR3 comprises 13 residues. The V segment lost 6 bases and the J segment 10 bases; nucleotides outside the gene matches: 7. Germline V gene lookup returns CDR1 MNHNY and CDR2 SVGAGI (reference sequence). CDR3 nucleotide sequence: TGTGCCAGCAGCATCGGACAGGGGCTAGAGCAGTTCTTC. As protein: CASSIGQGLEQFF.

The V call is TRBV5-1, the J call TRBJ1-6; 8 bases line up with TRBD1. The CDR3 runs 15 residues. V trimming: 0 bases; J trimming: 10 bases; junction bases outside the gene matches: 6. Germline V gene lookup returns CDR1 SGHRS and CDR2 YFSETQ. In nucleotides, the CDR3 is TGCGCCAGCAGCTTGGCTACAGGGGGTCCATCACCCCTCCACTTT. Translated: CASSLATGGPSPLHF.

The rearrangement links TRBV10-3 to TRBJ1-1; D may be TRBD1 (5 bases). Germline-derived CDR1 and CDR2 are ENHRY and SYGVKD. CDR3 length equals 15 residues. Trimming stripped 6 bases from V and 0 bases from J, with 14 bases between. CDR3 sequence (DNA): TGTGCCATCAGCAGAACAGGAGATTTGAACACTGAAGCTTTCTTT. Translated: CAISRTGDLNTEAFF.

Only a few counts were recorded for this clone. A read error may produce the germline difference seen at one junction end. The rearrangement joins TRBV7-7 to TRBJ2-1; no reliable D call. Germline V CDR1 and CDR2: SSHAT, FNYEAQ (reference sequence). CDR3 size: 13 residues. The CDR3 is CASSLETDNEQFF. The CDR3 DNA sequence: TGTGCTAGCAGCTTAGAGACGGATAATGAGCAGTTCTTC.

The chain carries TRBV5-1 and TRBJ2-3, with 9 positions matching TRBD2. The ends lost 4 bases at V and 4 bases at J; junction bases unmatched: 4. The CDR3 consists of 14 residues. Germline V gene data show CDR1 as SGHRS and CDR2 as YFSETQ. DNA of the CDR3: TGCGCCAGCAGCGGCGGGGGGGCGTCAGATACGCAGTATTTT. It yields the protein CASSGGGASDTQYF.

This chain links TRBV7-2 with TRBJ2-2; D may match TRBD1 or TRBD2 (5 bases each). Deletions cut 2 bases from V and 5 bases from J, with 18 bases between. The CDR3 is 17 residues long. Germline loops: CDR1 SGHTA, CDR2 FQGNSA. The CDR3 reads CASSLQPQGVRTGELFF. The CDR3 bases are TGTGCCAGCAGCTTACAACCCCAGGGAGTTCGGACCGGGGAGCTGTTTTTT.

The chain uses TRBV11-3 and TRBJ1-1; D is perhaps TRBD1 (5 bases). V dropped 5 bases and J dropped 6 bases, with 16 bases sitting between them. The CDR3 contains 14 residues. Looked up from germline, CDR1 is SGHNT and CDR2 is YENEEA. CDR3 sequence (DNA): TGTGCCAGCAGCCGGGAGGGGATGATTCCTGAAGCTTTCTTT. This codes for CASSREGMIPEAFF.

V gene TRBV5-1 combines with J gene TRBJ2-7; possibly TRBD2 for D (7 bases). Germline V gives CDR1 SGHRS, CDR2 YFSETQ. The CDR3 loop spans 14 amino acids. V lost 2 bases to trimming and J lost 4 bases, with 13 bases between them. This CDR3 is CASSFGGGAYEQYF. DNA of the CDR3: TGCGCCAGCAGCTTTGGTGGGGGGGCTTACGAGCAGTACTTC.

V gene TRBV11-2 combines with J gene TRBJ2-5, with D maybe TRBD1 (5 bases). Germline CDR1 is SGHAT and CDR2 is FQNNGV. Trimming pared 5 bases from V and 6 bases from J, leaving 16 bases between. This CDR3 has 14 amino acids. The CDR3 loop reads CASSPELQGKTQYF. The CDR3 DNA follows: TGTGCCAGCAGCCCCGAGTTGCAGGGCAAGACCCAGTACTTC.

The CDR3 loop is CASSLAQGRLEKLFF. CDR3 DNA sequence: TGTGCCAGCAGTTTGGCACAGGGTCGTCTCGAAAAACTGTTTTTT. This chain links TRBV28 with TRBJ1-4, with D possibly being TRBD1 (6 bases). The V gene lost 3 bases and the J gene lost 8 bases, with 16 bases spanning the gap. This CDR3 contains 15 residues. CDR1 and CDR2 (germline): MDHEN, SYDVKM. The entire variable domain, with the rest obtained from reference TRBV28 and TRBJ1-4, is as follows: DVKVTQSSRYLVKRTGEKVFLECVQDMDHENMFWYRQDPGLGLRLIYFSYDVKMKEKGDIPEGYSVSREKKERFSLILESASTNQTSMYLCASSLAQGRLEKLFFGSGTQLSVL.

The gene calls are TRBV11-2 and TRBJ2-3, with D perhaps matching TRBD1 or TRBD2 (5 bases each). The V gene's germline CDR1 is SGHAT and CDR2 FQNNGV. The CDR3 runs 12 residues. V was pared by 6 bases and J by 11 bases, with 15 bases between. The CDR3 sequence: CASRPWGLVQYF. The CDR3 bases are TGTGCCAGCAGGCCATGGGGGTTGGTGCAGTATTTT.

CDR3 bases: TGTGCCAGCAGCCGGGGGGCGGACTATGGCTACACCTTC. Encoded protein: CASSRGADYGYTF. The rearrangement links TRBV5-4 to TRBJ1-2, with a weak D call TRBD1 (6 bases). Trimming removed 4 bases at V and 3 bases at J, with 10 bases between. This CDR3 is 13 amino acids long. The V gene's germline CDR1 is SGHNT and CDR2 YYREEE (reference sequence). The full variable domain, with the rest looked up from reference TRBV5-4 and TRBJ1-2, is ETGVTQSPTHLIKTRGQQVTLRCSSQSGHNTVSWYQQALGQGPQFIFQYYREEENGRGNFPPRFSGLQFPNYSSELNVNALELDDSALYLCASSRGADYGYTFGSGTRLTVV.

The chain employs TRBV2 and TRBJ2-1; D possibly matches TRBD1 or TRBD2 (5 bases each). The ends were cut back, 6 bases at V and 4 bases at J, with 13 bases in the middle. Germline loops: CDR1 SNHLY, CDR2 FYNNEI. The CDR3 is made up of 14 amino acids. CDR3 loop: CASSIRDVYNEQFF. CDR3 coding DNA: TGTGCCAGCAGCATCCGGGACGTATACAATGAGCAGTTCTTC.